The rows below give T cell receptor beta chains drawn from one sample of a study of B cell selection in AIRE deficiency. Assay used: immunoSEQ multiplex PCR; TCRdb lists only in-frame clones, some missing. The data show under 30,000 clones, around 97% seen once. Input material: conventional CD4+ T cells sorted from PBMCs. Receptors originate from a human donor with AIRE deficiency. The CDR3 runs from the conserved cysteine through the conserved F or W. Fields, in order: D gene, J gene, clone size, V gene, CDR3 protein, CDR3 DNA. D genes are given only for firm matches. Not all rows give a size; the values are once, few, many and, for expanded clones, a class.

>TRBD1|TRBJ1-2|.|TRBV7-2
CASSSYGTVNNYGYTF
TGTGCCAGCAGCTCATACGGGACAGTGAACAACTATGGCTACACCTTC
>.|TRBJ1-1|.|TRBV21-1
CASSNPQGHHRMNTEAFF
TGTGCCAGCAGCAACCCGCAGGGACATCACAGAATGAACACTGAAGCTTTCTTT
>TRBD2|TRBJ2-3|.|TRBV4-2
CASSQEGGSVMDTQYF
TGTGCCAGCAGCCAAGAAGGCGGGAGTGTGATGGATACGCAGTATTTT
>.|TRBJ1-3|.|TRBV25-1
CASSEPGGPGNTIYF
TGTGCCAGCAGTGAACCAGGAGGGCCTGGAAACACCATATATTTT
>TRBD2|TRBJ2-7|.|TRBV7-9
CASSPLGEGYEQYF
TGTGCCAGCAGCCCTCTAGGGGAGGGCTACGAGCAGTACTTC
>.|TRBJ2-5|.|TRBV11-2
CASSLFWQVHLPATQYF
TGTGCCAGCAGCTTATTTTGGCAGGTCCACCTTCCCGCGACCCAGTACTTC
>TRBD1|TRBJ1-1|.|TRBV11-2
CASSSDRRTEAFF
TGTGCCAGCAGCTCGGACAGGCGGACTGAAGCTTTCTTT
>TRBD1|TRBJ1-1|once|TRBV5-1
CASSLEGTGQGTEAFF
TGCGCCAGCAGCTTGGAGGGGACAGGCCAGGGCACTGAAGCTTTCTTT
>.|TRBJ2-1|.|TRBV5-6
CAAGRYNEQFF
TGTGCCGCGGGACGATACAATGAGCAGTTCTTC
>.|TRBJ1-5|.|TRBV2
CASSYDRYNQPQHF
TGTGCCAGCAGCTACGACAGGTACAATCAGCCCCAGCATTTT
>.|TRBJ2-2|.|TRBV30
CAWRTRSTGELFF
TGTGCCTGGAGGACTAGAAGCACCGGGGAGCTGTTTTTT
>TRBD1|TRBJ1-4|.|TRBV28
CASRAGGRDGEKLFF
TGTGCCAGCAGGGCAGGGGGCCGAGATGGTGAAAAACTGTTTTTT
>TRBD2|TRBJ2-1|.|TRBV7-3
CASSPSGSSYNEQFF
TGTGCCAGCAGCCCTAGCGGGAGCTCCTACAATGAGCAGTTCTTC
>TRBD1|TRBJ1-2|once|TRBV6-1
CASSQKGGAGYTF
TGTGCCAGCAGCCAAAAAGGGGGCGCGGGCTACACCTTC
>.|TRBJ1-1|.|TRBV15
CATSRDRRRNTEAFF
TGTGCCACCAGCAGAGATCGAAGAAGAAACACTGAAGCTTTCTTT
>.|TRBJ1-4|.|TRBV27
CASRQTDTGQDEKLFF
TGTGCCAGCAGACAAACTGACACTGGTCAAGATGAAAAACTGTTTTTT
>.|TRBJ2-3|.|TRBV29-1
CSVRGLFRDTQYF
TGCAGCGTTCGGGGACTGTTTAGGGATACGCAGTATTTT
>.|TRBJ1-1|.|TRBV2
CASDLGGAGVAFF
TGTGCCAGCGACCTCGGGGGGGCAGGCGTTGCTTTCTTT
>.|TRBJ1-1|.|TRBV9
CASSVDGPASEAFF
TGTGCCAGCAGCGTAGACGGCCCGGCATCTGAAGCTTTCTTT
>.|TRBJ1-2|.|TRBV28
CASSLAGGNGYTF
TGTGCCAGCAGTTTAGCGGGGGGGAATGGCTACACCTTC
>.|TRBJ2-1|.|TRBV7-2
CASSLTILYNEQFF
TGTGCCAGCAGCTTGACTATCCTTTACAATGAGCAGTTCTTC
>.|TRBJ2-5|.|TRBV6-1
CASNTGRRETQYF
TGTGCCAGCAACACGGGGCGCAGGGAGACCCAGTACTTC
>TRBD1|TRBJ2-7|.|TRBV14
CASSQGRTGFYEQYF
TGTGCCAGCAGCCAAGGGAGGACAGGGTTCTACGAGCAGTACTTC
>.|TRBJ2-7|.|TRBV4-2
CASSQVVSSYEQYF
TGTGCCAGCAGCCAAGTCGTGAGCTCCTACGAGCAGTACTTC
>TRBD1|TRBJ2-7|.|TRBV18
CASSHPTGFEQYF
TGTGCCAGCTCACACCCGACAGGGTTCGAGCAGTACTTC
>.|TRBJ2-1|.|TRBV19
CASSQYNEQFF
TGTGCCAGTAGCCAATACAATGAGCAGTTCTTC
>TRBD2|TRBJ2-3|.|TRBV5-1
CASSLDGGRAADTQYF
TGCGCCAGCAGCTTGGATGGCGGGAGGGCCGCAGATACGCAGTATTTT
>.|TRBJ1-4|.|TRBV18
CASSPTVTNEKLFF
TGTGCCAGCTCACCGACGGTAACAAATGAAAAACTGTTTTTT
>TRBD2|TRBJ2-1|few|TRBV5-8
CASSLLQGLAGGYNEQFF
TGTGCCAGCAGCCTCCTCCAGGGACTAGCGGGAGGATACAATGAGCAGTTCTTC
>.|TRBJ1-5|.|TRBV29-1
CSVADGGGNQPQHF
TGCAGCGTAGCAGATGGGGGCGGCAATCAGCCCCAGCATTTT
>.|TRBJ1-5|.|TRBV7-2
CASSAGTNSNQPQHF
TGTGCCAGCAGCGCCGGGACAAATAGCAATCAGCCCCAGCATTTT
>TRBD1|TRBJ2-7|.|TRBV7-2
CASSFEQGNYEQYF
TGTGCCAGCAGCTTTGAACAGGGGAACTACGAGCAGTACTTC
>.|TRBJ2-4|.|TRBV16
CASSQARVDIQYF
TGTGCCAGCAGCCAAGCCCGGGTCGACATTCAGTACTTC
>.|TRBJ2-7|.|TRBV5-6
CASSLTWGEQYF
TGTGCCAGCAGCTTGACTTGGGGCGAGCAGTACTTC
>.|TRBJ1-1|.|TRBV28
CASSFWRGDTEAFF
TGTGCCAGCAGTTTTTGGAGGGGGGACACTGAAGCTTTCTTT
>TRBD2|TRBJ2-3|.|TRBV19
CASSKGAGRTDTQYF
TGTGCCAGTAGCAAAGGAGCGGGACGCACAGATACGCAGTATTTT
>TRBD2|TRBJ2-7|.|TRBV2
CASSDAPLAAYF
TGTGCCAGCAGTGACGCGCCACTAGCGGCGTACTTC
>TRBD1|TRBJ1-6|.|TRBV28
CASSPLTGAEIRSPLHF
TGTGCCAGCAGCCCATTGACAGGGGCAGAGATACGTTCACCCCTCCACTTT
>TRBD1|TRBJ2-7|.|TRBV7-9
CASSLGQGRYEQYF
TGTGCCAGCAGCTTGGGACAGGGGAGATACGAGCAGTACTTC
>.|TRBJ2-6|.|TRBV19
CASSILGAPANVLTF
TGTGCCAGTAGTATATTGGGGGCGCCGGCCAACGTCCTGACTTTC
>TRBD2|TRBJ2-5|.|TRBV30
CAWWRGTSWETQYF
TGTGCCTGGTGGAGAGGGACTAGTTGGGAGACCCAGTACTTC
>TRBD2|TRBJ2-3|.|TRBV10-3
CASQTSGGTLDTQYF
TGTGCCAGCCAGACTAGCGGGGGAACTCTCGATACGCAGTATTTT
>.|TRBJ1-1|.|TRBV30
CAWSVGLMNTEAFF
TGTGCCTGGAGTGTCGGGCTAATGAACACTGAAGCTTTCTTT
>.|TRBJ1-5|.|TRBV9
CASGPGAQDQPQHF
TGTGCCAGCGGTCCCGGGGCCCAGGATCAGCCCCAGCATTTT
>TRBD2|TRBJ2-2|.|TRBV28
CASSLAGANTGELFF
TGTGCCAGCAGTTTGGCGGGAGCCAACACCGGGGAGCTGTTTTTT
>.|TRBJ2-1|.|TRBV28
CASSNQGKRSWNEQFF
TGTGCCAGCAGCAATCAAGGGAAACGGAGTTGGAATGAGCAGTTCTTC
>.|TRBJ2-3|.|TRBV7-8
CASSLVPTDTQYF
TGTGCCAGCAGCTTAGTCCCAACAGATACGCAGTATTTT
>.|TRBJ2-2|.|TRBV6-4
CASSRVPTNTGELFF
TGTGCCAGCAGTCGGGTCCCCACGAACACCGGGGAGCTGTTTTTT
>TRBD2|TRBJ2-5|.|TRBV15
CATSRLAAQETQYF
TGTGCCACCAGCAGACTAGCGGCCCAAGAGACCCAGTACTTC
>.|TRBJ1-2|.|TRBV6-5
CASSPSGLNYGYTF
TGTGCCAGCAGCCCCTCGGGACTTAACTATGGCTACACCTTC
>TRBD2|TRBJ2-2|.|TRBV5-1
CASRGEREAYTGELFF
TGCGCCAGCAGGGGTGAGCGGGAGGCCTACACCGGGGAGCTGTTTTTT
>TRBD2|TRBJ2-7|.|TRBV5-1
CASSLGTSGRSYEQYF
TGCGCCAGCAGCTTGGGGACTAGCGGGCGGTCCTACGAGCAGTACTTC
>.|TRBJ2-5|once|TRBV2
CARSVSGTAPETQYF
TGTGCCAGGTCGGTTAGCGGTACTGCCCCAGAGACCCAGTACTTC
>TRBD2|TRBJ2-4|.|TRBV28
CANKRDVAKNIQYF
TGTGCCAATAAGCGGGACGTAGCCAAAAACATTCAGTACTTC